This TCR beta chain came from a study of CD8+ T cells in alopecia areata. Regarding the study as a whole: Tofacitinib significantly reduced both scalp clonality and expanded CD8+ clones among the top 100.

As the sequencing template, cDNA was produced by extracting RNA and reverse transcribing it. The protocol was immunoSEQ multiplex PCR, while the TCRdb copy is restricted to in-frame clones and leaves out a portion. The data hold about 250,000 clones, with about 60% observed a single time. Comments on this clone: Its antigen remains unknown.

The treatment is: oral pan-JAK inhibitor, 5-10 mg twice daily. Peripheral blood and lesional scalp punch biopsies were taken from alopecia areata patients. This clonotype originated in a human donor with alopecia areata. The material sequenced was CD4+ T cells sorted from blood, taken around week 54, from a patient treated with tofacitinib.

The CDR3 bases are TGTGCCATCAGCGAAAGACTAGCGGGGCTCTACAATGAGCAGTTCTTC. Translated: CAISERLAGLYNEQFF. The chain joins TRBV10-3 to TRBJ2-1, with 11 bases lining up with TRBD2. Germline V gene lookup returns CDR1 ENHRY and CDR2 SYGVKD. The CDR3 is 16 residues long. The ends lost 6 bases at V and 3 bases at J; junction bases unmatched: 7.